Listed below are T cell receptor beta chains from one sample, sequenced in a study of read filtering for tumor transcriptome and immune sequencing. TCRdb independently ran MiXCR on the reads; one entry per CDR3 protein. The profile shows around 50,000 distinct CDR3 sequences, 9% to 15% of them singletons. Sequencing used a population of CD138-negative cells sorted from bone marrow. Source of these receptors: a donor at least 40 years old with multiple myeloma. Both conserved end residues are part of each CDR3. D genes are given only for firm matches. Only part of the rows carry a size: once, few, many, or a class if the clone is expanded.

j_call d_call v_call clone_size cdr3_nt cdr3_aa
TRBJ1-3 - TRBV6-5 many TGTGCCAGCACCAGGGGAAACACCATATATTTT CASTRGNTIYF
TRBJ2-1 - TRBV19 many TGTGCCAGTAGAATGAGCGGCGCCGATTCCAATGAGCAGTTCTTC CASRMSGADSNEQFF
TRBJ2-1 - TRBV9 few TGTGCCAGCAGCGTAGCTCCCCCAGGGGTGAGGTACAATGTGCTGTTCTTC CASSVAPPGVRYNVLFF
TRBJ2-1 - TRBV20-1 many TGCAGTGCTCCTCGTGGGGGGAGCTACAATGAGCAGTTCTTC CSAPRGGSYNEQFF
TRBJ2-4 TRBD1 TRBV5-1 - TGCGCCAGCAGCTACGGGACAGCCCTAGCCAAAAACATTCAGTACTTC CASSYGTALAKNIQYF
TRBJ1-4 - TRBV6-1 - TGTGCCAGCAGTGCGTTCCGGGACTGGAATGAAAAACTGTTTTTT CASSAFRDWNEKLFF
TRBJ1-1 - TRBV5-1 many TGCGCCAGCAGCTTGGCCCTCCGGAGGAACACTGAAGCTTTCTTT CASSLALRRNTEAFF
TRBJ2-2 TRBD2 TRBV2 - TGTGCCAGCAGTGGCGGGAGCGGGGCCCTTAACACCGGGGAGCTGTTTTTT CASSGGSGALNTGELFF
TRBJ2-3 TRBD1 TRBV20-1 many TGCAGTGCTAGAGCGCCTGTCGGACAGGGTCGAACAGATACGCAGTATTTT CSARAPVGQGRTDTQYF
TRBJ1-1 - TRBV9 - TGTGCCAGCAGCGCCCTAGTCGCAGGTGAAGCTTTCTTT CASSALVAGEAFF
TRBJ1-5 - TRBV7-9 - TGTGCCCCACGGGAGGGTCAGCCCCAGCATTTT CAPREGQPQHF
TRBJ1-2 - TRBV14 many TGTGCCAGCAGCCAAGTCGGATACTATGGCTACACCTTC CASSQVGYYGYTF
TRBJ1-5 - TRBV7-2 many TGTGCCAGCAGCTTAGCGACAGGAACCAATCAGCCCCAGCATTTT CASSLATGTNQPQHF
TRBJ1-5 TRBD1 TRBV18 many TGTGCCAGCTCACCATTCCCGGGACAGGAGGGGCAGCCCCAGCATTTT CASSPFPGQEGQPQHF
TRBJ2-5 TRBD1 TRBV28 many TGTGCCAGCAGTGACTGGGACAGGGGCGATTCAGAGACCCAGTACTTC CASSDWDRGDSETQYF
TRBJ1-6 - TRBV25-1 many TGTGCCAGCAGTGACCCCCAAACAGGGACGCCTAATTCACCCCTCCACTTT CASSDPQTGTPNSPLHF
TRBJ2-2 TRBD1 TRBV5-1 many TGCGCCAGTGACAGGGGGTATGGCAGCACCGGGGAGCTGTTTTTT CASDRGYGSTGELFF
TRBJ2-3 TRBD2 TRBV12-3/TRBV12-4 many TGTGCCAGCAGGACTCGAATAGCGGGGAGCACAGATACGCAGTATTTT CASRTRIAGSTDTQYF
TRBJ2-7 TRBD2 TRBV28 many TGTGCCGGAAAGCGGGGGGGCGTTTCCGAGCAGTACTTC CAGKRGGVSEQYF
TRBJ2-1 - TRBV5-1 many TGCGCCAGCAGCTCCGACACTGAGCAGTTCTTC CASSSDTEQFF
TRBJ1-1 - TRBV6-1 many TGTGCCAGCTGGAATGGGGGCACCGGCACTGAAGCTTTCTTT CASWNGGTGTEAFF
TRBJ1-2 - TRBV12-3/TRBV12-4 many TGTGCCAGCAGGACCAACTATGGCTACACCTTC CASRTNYGYTF
TRBJ2-2 - TRBV10-1 few TGCGCCAGCAGTGAAAGAAGGGGTAGCAGGGAGCTGTTTTTT CASSERRGSRELFF
TRBJ1-1 - TRBV18 many TGTGCCAGCTCACCACCGAGACAAAGCTTGGTGGCTTTCTTT CASSPPRQSLVAFF
TRBJ2-2 TRBD1 TRBV18 - TGTGCCAGCTCACCATCTGGGCAGGGGGCCGGCGGGGAGCTGTTTTTT CASSPSGQGAGGELFF
TRBJ2-3 - TRBV5-1 many TGCGCCAGCAGCTTGTTAGACTCTAGCACAGATACGCAGTATTTT CASSLLDSSTDTQYF
TRBJ1-1 - TRBV3-1 many TGTGCCAGCAGCCAAGGCGCCGACACTGAAGCTTTCTTT CASSQGADTEAFF
TRBJ2-1 TRBD2 TRBV14 many TGTGCCAGCAGCCCGTTGGGGTCTAGCGGGGTTAGGACCAATGAGCAGTTCTTC CASSPLGSSGVRTNEQFF
TRBJ1-1 - TRBV5-1 many TGCGCCAGCAGCTTGATTGCGGGACCGGACACTGAAGCTTTCTTT CASSLIAGPDTEAFF
TRBJ1-5 - TRBV6-1 many TGTGTCAGCAGTTCTAGACAGCGTAGCAATCAGCCCCAGCATTTT CVSSSRQRSNQPQHF
TRBJ1-6 - TRBV6-2/TRBV6-3 many TGTGCCAGCAGTTCTACAGGGATTGAAACCCTCCACTTT CASSSTGIETLHF
TRBJ2-3 TRBD1 TRBV5-1 many TGCGCCAGCAGCTTGACCACAGGGGCTCGCACAGATACGCAGTATTTT CASSLTTGARTDTQYF
TRBJ1-5 TRBD1 TRBV28 many TGTGCCAGCAACCTACAGGGGGGTAATCAGCCCCAGCATTTT CASNLQGGNQPQHF
TRBJ2-5 - TRBV6-2/TRBV6-3 many TGTGCCAGCAGTCAAACCGGGACCTCTCAAGAGACCCAGTACTTC CASSQTGTSQETQYF
TRBJ2-5 TRBD1 TRBV6-1 many TGTGCCAGCAGGACAGGGGGAGGGCAAGAGACCCAGTACTTC CASRTGGGQETQYF
TRBJ2-7 - TRBV12-3/TRBV12-4 many TGTGCCAGCAGTTTTGGTCAGGGGATCTACGAGCAGTACTTC CASSFGQGIYEQYF
TRBJ2-5 TRBD1 TRBV11-1 many TGTGCCAGCAGCTCCACAGGGGACGCCTGGGAGACCCAGTACTTC CASSSTGDAWETQYF
TRBJ2-7 - TRBV20-1 many TGCAGTGCTCCCGAGGACTCCCCCGGGTACGAGCAGTACTTC CSAPEDSPGYEQYF
TRBJ1-5 TRBD1 TRBV10-3 many TGTGCCATCAGTCCGACAGGGGAGGGGCAGCCCCAGCATTTT CAISPTGEGQPQHF
TRBJ2-5 TRBD2 TRBV11-2 many TGTGCCAGCACCTCAACTGGCGGGGGGGCCGGGATGACCCAGTACTTC CASTSTGGGAGMTQYF
TRBJ1-1 - TRBV7-2 many TGTGCCAGCAGCTTCGGGGCCTTGAACACTGAAGCTTTCTTT CASSFGALNTEAFF
TRBJ1-1 - TRBV5-1 - TGCGCCAGCAGCTTAGGGGATCGAACTGAAGCTTTCTTT CASSLGDRTEAFF
TRBJ1-6 - TRBV9 many TGTGCCAGCAGCGGTGGGGGAAGTTCACCCCTCCACTTT CASSGGGSSPLHF
TRBJ2-7 TRBD1 TRBV12-3/TRBV12-4 - TGTGCCAGCAGTTACATTCCGGGACAGGGGCCCTACGAGCAATACTTC CASSYIPGQGPYEQYF
TRBJ2-1 - TRBV19 many TGTGCCAGTAGTACGGGAACTTACAATGAGCAGTTCTTC CASSTGTYNEQFF
TRBJ2-6 - TRBV30 many TGTGCCTGGAGTGTTCAAGGCTCTGGGGCCAACGTCCTGACTTTC CAWSVQGSGANVLTF
TRBJ1-1 TRBD1 TRBV28 many TGTGCCAGCAGTCCCCAGGGGGCCTTGAACACTGAAGCTTTCTTT CASSPQGALNTEAFF
TRBJ2-7 - TRBV4-1 many TGCGCCAGCAGCCAAGAGGGGGTAGAGCAGTACTTC CASSQEGVEQYF
TRBJ1-5 - TRBV5-5 many TGTGCCAGCAGCCAGTGGGGTGATCAGCCCCAGCATTTT CASSQWGDQPQHF
TRBJ1-5 - TRBV20-1 many TGCAGTGCTAGGCGGGGCCGGGGTGCAGGGGATAGCAATCAGCCCCAGCATTTT CSARRGRGAGDSNQPQHF
TRBJ2-5 TRBD1 TRBV7-9 many TGTGCCAGCAGCTCCCGACAGGGGCGACAAGAGACCCAGTACTTC CASSSRQGRQETQYF
TRBJ2-6 TRBD1 TRBV29-1 many TGCAGCGTTTCAGGGACAGTCTTCTCTGGGGCCAACGTCCTGACTTTC CSVSGTVFSGANVLTF
TRBJ2-5 TRBD2 TRBV9 many TGTGCCAGCAGCGTCCCTAGCGGGTTTCAAGAGACCCAGTACTTC CASSVPSGFQETQYF
TRBJ2-2 TRBD2 TRBV10-2 few TGCGCCAGCGTCTTAGCGGGGGCGAACACCGGGGAGCTGTTTTTT CASVLAGANTGELFF
TRBJ2-5 TRBD1 TRBV28 many TGTGCCAGCAGTTTAGACAGGGGGCGGAAAGAGACCCAGTACTTC CASSLDRGRKETQYF
TRBJ2-3 - TRBV28 many TGTGCCAGCAGTTTTGGACACTTAGATACGCAGTATTTT CASSFGHLDTQYF
TRBJ2-5 TRBD2 TRBV4-1 many TGCGCCAGCAGCCAAGCGACCCTACTAGCGGGGAAGCAAGAGACCCAGTACTTC CASSQATLLAGKQETQYF
TRBJ2-3 - TRBV7-9 many TGTGCCAGCAGCTTATTACAACCCGGCACAGATACGCAGTATTTT CASSLLQPGTDTQYF